The entry below describes one T cell receptor beta chain. Antigen unknown. The sample originates from a study of T-cell reconstitution after alpha-beta-depleted transplantation in children. Findings and limits, study-wide: Surviving recipient T cells and intrathymic progenitors accounted for some patients' high TCRbeta diversity at day 60. Several hundred graft clones that had expanded were reportedly the source of alpha-beta T cells about two months after transplant. T-cell counts and diversity at one year following transplant were attributed mainly to newly produced T cells.

Per the germline V gene, CDR1 is KGHSH and CDR2 is LQKENI. The CDR3 loop spans 14 amino acids. Trimming removed 0 bases from V and 7 bases from J, with 13 bases in between. Unique molecular identifiers were incorporated into the prepared TCRbeta library. TCRdb independently ran MiXCR on the PCR reads; one entry per CDR3 protein. The table shows hundreds of thousands of distinct CDR3 sequences, with about 15% occurring only once. The source is a male patient between 10 and 17 years old who had a stem cell transplant for acute lymphoblastic leukemia, so the T cells may come from the graft donor. The chain employs TRBV18 and TRBJ2-7; perhaps TRBD2 as D (7 bases). Material: PBMCs, mostly from graft donor cells, obtained 360 days after TCRalphabeta/CD19-depleted stem cell transplant. The CDR3: CASSPPGGGREQYF. DNA for the CDR3: TGTGCCAGCTCACCACCGGGAGGGGGTCGTGAGCAGTACTTC.